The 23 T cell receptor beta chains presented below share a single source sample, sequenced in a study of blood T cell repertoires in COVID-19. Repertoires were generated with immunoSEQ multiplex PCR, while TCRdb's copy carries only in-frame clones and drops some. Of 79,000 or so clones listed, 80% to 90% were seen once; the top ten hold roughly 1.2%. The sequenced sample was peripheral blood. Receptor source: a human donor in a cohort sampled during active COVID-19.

This CDR3 is CASSVTTGAGTEAFF. The CDR3 nucleotides are TGTGCCAGCAGCGTGACTACAGGGGCGGGGACTGAAGCTTTCTTT. This chain links TRBV9 with TRBJ1-1, with 7 bases identical to TRBD1. CDR3 length: 15 residues. With V trimmed by 2 bases and J by 5 bases, 9 bases remained unmatched. Germline V gene sequence: CDR1 SGDLS, CDR2 YYNGEE.

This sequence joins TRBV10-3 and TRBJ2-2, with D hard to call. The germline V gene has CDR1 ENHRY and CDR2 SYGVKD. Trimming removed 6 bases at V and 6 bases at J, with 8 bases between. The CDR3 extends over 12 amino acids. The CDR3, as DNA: TGTGCCATCAGACCAGGCGCCGGGGAGCTGTTTTTT. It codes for CAIRPGAGELFF.

The CDR3 reads CASSPTPQETQYF. In nucleotides, the CDR3 is TGTGCCAGCAGCCCCACTCCTCAAGAGACCCAGTACTTC. V and J are TRBV27 and TRBJ2-5, with D uncertain. Trimming pared 6 bases from V and 2 bases from J, leaving 10 bases between. The CDR3 sequence is 13 residues long. Germline CDR1 reads MNHEY; CDR2 reads SMNVEV (reference sequence).

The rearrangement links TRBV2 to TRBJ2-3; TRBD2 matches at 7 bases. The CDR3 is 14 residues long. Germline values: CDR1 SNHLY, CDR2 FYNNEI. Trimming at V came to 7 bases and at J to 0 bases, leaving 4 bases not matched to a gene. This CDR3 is CASNSGASTDTQYF. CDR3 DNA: TGTGCCAGCAACAGCGGGGCTAGCACAGATACGCAGTATTTT.

The CDR3 spells CASSLEGSPNEQFF. As DNA, the CDR3 is TGTGCCAGCAGTTTAGAAGGGAGCCCCAATGAGCAGTTCTTC. The chain links TRBV27 to TRBJ2-1; the D gene is possibly TRBD2 (5 bases). There are 14 residues in the CDR3. V lost 2 bases and J lost 6, with 11 bases in between. Per germline, CDR1 MNHEY and CDR2 SMNVEV (reference sequence).

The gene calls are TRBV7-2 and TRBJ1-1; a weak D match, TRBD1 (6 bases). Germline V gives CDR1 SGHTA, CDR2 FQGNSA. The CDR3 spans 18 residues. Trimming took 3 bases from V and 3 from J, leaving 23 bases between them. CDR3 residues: CASSFILRGTSKDTEAFF. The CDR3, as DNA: TGTGCCAGCAGCTTTATCCTCAGGGGAACTTCGAAGGACACTGAAGCTTTCTTT.

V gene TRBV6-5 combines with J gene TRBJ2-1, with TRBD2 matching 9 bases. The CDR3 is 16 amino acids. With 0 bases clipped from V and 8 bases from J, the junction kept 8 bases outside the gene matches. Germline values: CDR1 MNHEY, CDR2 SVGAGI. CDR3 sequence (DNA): TGTGCCAGCAGTTACTCGGGAAGCGGGAGGAAGGATGAGCAGTTCTTC. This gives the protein CASSYSGSGRKDEQFF.

CDR3 loop: CASSSGQVPYEQYF. The CDR3 nucleotides read TGTGCCAGCAGTTCCGGACAGGTTCCCTACGAGCAGTACTTC. The chain links TRBV28 to TRBJ2-7; 7 nucleotides agree with TRBD1. There are 14 residues in the CDR3. Unmatched junction bases numbered 5, after V lost 4 bases and J lost 2 bases. The germline gives CDR1 MDHEN, CDR2 SYDVKM.

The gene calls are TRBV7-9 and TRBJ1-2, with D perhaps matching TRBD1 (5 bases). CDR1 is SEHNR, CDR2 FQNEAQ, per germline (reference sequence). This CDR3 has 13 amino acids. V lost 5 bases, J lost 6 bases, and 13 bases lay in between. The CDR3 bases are TGTGCCAGCAGCCAATCAGGGAACGATGGCTACACCTTC. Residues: CASSQSGNDGYTF.

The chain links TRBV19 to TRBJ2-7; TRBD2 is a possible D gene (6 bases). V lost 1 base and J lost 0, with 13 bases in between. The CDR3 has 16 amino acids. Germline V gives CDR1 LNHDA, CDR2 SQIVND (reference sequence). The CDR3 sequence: CASSIGAGTFSYEQYF. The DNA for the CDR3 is TGTGCCAGTAGTATAGGGGCCGGGACTTTCTCCTACGAGCAGTACTTC. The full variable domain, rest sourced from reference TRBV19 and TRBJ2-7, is DGGITQSPKYLFRKEGQNVTLSCEQNLNHDAMYWYRQDPGQGLRLIYYSQIVNDFQKGDIAEGYSVSREKKESFPLTVTSAQKNPTAFYLCASSIGAGTFSYEQYFGPGTRLTVT.

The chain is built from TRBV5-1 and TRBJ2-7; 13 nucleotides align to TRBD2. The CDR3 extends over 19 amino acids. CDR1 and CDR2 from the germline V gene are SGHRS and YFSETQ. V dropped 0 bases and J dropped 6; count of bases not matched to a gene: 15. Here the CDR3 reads CASSLGASGTSGTLGEQYF. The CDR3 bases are TGCGCCAGCAGCTTGGGGGCTTCCGGGACTAGCGGGACGTTGGGCGAGCAGTACTTC.

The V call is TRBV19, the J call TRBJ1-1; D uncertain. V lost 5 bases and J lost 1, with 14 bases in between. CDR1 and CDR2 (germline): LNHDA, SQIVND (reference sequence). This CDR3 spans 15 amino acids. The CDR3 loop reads CASSPSGGGNTEAFF. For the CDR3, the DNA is TGTGCCAGTAGTCCTTCGGGAGGAGGGAACACTGAAGCTTTCTTT.

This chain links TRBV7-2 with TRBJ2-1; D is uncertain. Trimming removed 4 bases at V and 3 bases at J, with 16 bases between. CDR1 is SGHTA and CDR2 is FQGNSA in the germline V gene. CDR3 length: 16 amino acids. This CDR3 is CASSSPLENYYNEQFF. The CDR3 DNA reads TGTGCCAGCAGCTCGCCCTTAGAGAACTACTACAATGAGCAGTTCTTC.

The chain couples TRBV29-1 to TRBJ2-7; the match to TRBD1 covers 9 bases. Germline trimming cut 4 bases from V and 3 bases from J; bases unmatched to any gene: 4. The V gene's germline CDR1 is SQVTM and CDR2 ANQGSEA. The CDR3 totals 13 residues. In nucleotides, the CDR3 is TGCAGCGTTGGGGACAGGGTTCTCTACGAGCAGTACTTC. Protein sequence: CSVGDRVLYEQYF.

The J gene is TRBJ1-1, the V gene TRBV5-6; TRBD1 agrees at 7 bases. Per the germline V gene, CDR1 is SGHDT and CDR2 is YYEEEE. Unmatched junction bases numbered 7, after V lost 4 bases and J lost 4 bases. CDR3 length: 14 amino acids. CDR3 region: CASSHGDRATEAFF. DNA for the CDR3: TGTGCCAGCAGCCATGGGGACAGAGCCACTGAAGCTTTCTTT.

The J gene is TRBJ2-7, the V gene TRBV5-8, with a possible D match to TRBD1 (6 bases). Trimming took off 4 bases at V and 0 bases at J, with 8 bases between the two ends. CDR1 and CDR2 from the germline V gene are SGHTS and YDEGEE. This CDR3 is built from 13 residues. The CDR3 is CASSGTYSYEQYF. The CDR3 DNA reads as TGTGCCAGCAGCGGGACATACTCCTACGAGCAGTACTTC.

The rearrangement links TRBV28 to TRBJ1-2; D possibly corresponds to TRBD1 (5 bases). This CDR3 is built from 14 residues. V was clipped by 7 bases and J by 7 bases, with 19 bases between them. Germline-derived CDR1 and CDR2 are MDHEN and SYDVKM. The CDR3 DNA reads TGTGCCAGCACCTCCGTTGGGCAGGGTGGTGGCTACACCTTC. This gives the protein CASTSVGQGGGYTF.

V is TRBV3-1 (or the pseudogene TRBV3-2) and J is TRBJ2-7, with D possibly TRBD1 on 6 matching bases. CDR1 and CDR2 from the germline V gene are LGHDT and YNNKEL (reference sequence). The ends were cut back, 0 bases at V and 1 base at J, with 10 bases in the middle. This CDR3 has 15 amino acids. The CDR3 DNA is TGTGCCAGCAGCCAAGATCAGGGGATTTCCTACGAGCAGTACTTC. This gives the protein CASSQDQGISYEQYF.

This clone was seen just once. CDR3 loop: CASTSYEQYF. DNA for the CDR3: TGTGCCAGCACTAGCTACGAGCAGTACTTC. The chain is built from TRBV21-1 and TRBJ2-7; the table assigns TRBD2, which was not confirmed against the DNA. TRBV21-1 represents a pseudogene. The CDR3 consists of 10 residues.

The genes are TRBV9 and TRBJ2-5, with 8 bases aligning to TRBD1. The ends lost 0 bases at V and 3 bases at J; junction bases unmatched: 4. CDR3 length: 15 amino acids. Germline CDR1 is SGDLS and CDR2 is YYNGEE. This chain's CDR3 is CASSVGQGWEETQYF. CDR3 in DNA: TGTGCCAGCAGCGTAGGACAGGGGTGGGAAGAGACCCAGTACTTC.

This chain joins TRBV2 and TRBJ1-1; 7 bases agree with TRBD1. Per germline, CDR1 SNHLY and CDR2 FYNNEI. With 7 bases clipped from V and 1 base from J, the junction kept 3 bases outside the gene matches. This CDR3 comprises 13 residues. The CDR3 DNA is TGTGCCAGCATCCGGGACAGGAACACTGAAGCTTTCTTT. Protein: CASIRDRNTEAFF.

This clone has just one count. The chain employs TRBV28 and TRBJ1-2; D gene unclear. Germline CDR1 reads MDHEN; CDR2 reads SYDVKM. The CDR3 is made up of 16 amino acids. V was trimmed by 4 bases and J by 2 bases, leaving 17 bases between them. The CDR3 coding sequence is TGTGCCAGCAGTTGGGGAGGGAGGGCGTCGAACTATGGCTACACCTTC. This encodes CASSWGGRASNYGYTF.

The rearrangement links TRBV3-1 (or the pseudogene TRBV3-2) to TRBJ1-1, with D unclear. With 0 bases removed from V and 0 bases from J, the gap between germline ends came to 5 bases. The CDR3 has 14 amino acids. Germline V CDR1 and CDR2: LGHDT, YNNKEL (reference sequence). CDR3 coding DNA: TGTGCCAGCAGCCAAGATCTCCTGAACACTGAAGCTTTCTTT. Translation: CASSQDLLNTEAFF.